Listed below are T cell receptor beta chains from one sample, sequenced in a study of blood T cell repertoires in COVID-19. Profiled with immunoSEQ multiplex PCR; TCRdb holds only in-frame clones, not every one. The data contain some 170,000 clones, roughly 87% of them singletons. Sequenced material: PBMCs or T cells enriched from blood (not recorded which). These receptors were obtained from a human donor with acute COVID-19. The donor label of this sample is uncertain. CDR3s include the opening cysteine and the closing phenylalanine or tryptophan. The order of the fields is V gene, J gene, D gene, CDR3 protein, CDR3 DNA. D genes are given only for firm matches.

V: TRBV3-1/TRBV3-2; J: TRBJ2-1; D: TRBD2; CDR3: CASSPARGVSYNEQFF; DNA: TGTGCCAGCAGCCCCGCACGGGGGGTTTCCTACAATGAGCAGTTCTTC
V: TRBV5-6; J: TRBJ2-1; D: .; CDR3: CASSTGGVSRSYNEQFF; DNA: TGTGCCAGCAGCACCGGAGGGGTGTCTCGCTCCTACAATGAGCAGTTCTTC
V: TRBV2; J: TRBJ2-6; D: .; CDR3: CASSVSGANVLTF; DNA: TGTGCCAGCAGCGTCAGTGGGGCCAACGTCCTGACTTTC
V: TRBV19; J: TRBJ2-3; D: TRBD2; CDR3: CASSWGLAGASDTQYF; DNA: TGTGCCAGTAGTTGGGGACTAGCGGGGGCCTCAGATACGCAGTATTTT
V: TRBV7-7; J: TRBJ2-1; D: .; CDR3: CASSSSPTSLYNEQFF; DNA: TGTGCCAGCAGCTCGTCACCAACTAGCTTATACAATGAGCAGTTCTTC
V: TRBV27; J: TRBJ2-2; D: .; CDR3: CASSPHRAANTGELFF; DNA: TGTGCCAGCAGCCCCCACAGGGCTGCGAACACCGGGGAGCTGTTTTTT
V: TRBV5-4; J: TRBJ1-1; D: TRBD1; CDR3: CASSLKTGNFMNTEAFF; DNA: TGTGCCAGCAGCTTAAAGACAGGGAACTTTATGAACACTGAAGCTTTCTTT
V: TRBV7-8; J: TRBJ2-2; D: TRBD2; CDR3: CASSPTGLAGDTGELFF; DNA: TGTGCCAGCAGCCCTACCGGACTAGCGGGGGACACCGGGGAGCTGTTTTTT
V: TRBV4-1; J: TRBJ2-7; D: .; CDR3: CASSQEPERGEQYF; DNA: TGCGCCAGCAGCCAAGAACCCGAAAGGGGCGAGCAGTACTTC
V: TRBV7-9; J: TRBJ1-1; D: .; CDR3: CASSFRQNTEAFF; DNA: TGTGCCAGCAGCTTCAGACAGAACACTGAAGCTTTCTTT
V: TRBV18; J: TRBJ2-3; D: .; CDR3: CASSPPQASTDTQYF; DNA: TGTGCCAGCTCACCCCCCCAGGCTAGCACAGATACGCAGTATTTT
V: TRBV18; J: TRBJ1-5; D: .; CDR3: CASSLQGDQPQHF; DNA: TGTGCCAGCTCACTACAGGGAGATCAGCCCCAGCATTTT
V: TRBV18; J: TRBJ1-1; D: TRBD1; CDR3: CASSGTGTTEAFF; DNA: TGTGCCAGCTCCGGGACAGGGACCACTGAAGCTTTCTTT
V: TRBV7-9; J: TRBJ2-2; D: TRBD1; CDR3: CASRGQGLNTGELFF; DNA: TGTGCCAGCAGAGGACAGGGTTTGAACACCGGGGAGCTGTTTTTT
V: TRBV4-3; J: TRBJ2-5; D: TRBD1; CDR3: CASSQTGTGHETQYF; DNA: TGCGCCAGCAGCCAAACCGGGACAGGGCATGAGACCCAGTACTTC
V: TRBV9; J: TRBJ2-7; D: TRBD1; CDR3: CASSVGVGGQGWRNEQYF; DNA: TGTGCCAGCAGCGTAGGAGTAGGGGGACAGGGCTGGAGGAACGAGCAGTACTTC